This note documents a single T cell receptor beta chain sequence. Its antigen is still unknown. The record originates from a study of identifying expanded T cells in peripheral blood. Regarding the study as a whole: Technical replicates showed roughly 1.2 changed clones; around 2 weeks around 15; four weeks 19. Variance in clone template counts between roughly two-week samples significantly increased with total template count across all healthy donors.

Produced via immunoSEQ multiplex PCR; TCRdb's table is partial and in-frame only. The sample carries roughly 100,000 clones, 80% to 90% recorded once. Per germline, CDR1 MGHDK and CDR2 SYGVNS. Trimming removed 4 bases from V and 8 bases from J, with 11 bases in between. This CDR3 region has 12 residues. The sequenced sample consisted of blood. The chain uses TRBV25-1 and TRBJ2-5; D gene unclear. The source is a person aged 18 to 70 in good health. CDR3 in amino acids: CASSGPGETQYF. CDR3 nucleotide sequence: TGTGCCAGCAGTGGACCTGGGGAAACCCAGTACTTC. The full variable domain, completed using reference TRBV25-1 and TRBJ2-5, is EADIYQTPRYLVIGTGKKITLECSQTMGHDKMYWYQQDPGMELHLIHYSYGVNSTEKGDLSSESTVSRIRTEHFPLTLESARPSHTSQYLCASSGPGETQYFGPGTRLLVL.